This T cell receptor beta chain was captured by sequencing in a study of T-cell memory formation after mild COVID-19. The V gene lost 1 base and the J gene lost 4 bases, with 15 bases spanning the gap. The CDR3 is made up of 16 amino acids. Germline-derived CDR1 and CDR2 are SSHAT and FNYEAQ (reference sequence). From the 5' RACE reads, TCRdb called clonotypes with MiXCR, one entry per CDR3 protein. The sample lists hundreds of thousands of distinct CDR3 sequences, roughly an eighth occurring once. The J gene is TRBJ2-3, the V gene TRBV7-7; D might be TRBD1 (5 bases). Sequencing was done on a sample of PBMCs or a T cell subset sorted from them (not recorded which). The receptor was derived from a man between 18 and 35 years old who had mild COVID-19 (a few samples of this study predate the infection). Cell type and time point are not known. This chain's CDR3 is CASSLEAGLLSDTQYF. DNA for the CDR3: TGTGCCAGCAGCTTAGAGGCAGGGCTTTTGTCAGATACGCAGTATTTT.